This T cell receptor beta chain originates from a study of CD8 T cells in ankylosing spondylitis. Study-level points and caveats: In reactive arthritis synovial fluid and blood, some motif variants had been reported before. Clones linked to disease were reported to show significant enrichment in matched ankylosing spondylitis synovial fluid. The study identified a TCR beta motif of about eight highly homologous variants that appeared characteristic of ankylosing spondylitis blood. Clones linked with disease were CD8+ and fairly uncommon in the peripheral blood.

Libraries of TCR beta came from quantitative 5'-RACE with molecular barcodes. TCRdb reprocessed the 5' RACE reads via MiXCR and lists one record per CDR3 protein. The sample carries around 490,000 distinct CDR3 sequences, approximately 5.3% recorded once. CDR3 length equals 16 residues. Trimming removed 2 bases from V and 7 bases from J, with 18 bases in between. CDR1 is KGHSH, CDR2 LQKENI, per germline. Comment on this clonotype: Its antigen is undetermined.

The chain couples TRBV18 to TRBJ2-1; no clear D gene. The receptor comes from a male donor with ankylosing spondylitis. Specimen: blood, either unsorted or a sorted T cell fraction (not recorded which). CDR3 sequence: CASSPVSGRRLNEQFF. CDR3 DNA sequence: TGTGCCAGCTCACCAGTCTCCGGGCGTAGACTGAATGAGCAGTTCTTC. Full variable domain (missing parts from reference TRBV18 and TRBJ2-1): NAGVMQNPRHLVRRRGQEARLRCSPMKGHSHVYWYRQLPEEGLKFMVYLQKENIIDESGMPKERFSAEFPKEGPSILRIQQVVRGDSAAYFCASSPVSGRRLNEQFFGPGTRLTVL.